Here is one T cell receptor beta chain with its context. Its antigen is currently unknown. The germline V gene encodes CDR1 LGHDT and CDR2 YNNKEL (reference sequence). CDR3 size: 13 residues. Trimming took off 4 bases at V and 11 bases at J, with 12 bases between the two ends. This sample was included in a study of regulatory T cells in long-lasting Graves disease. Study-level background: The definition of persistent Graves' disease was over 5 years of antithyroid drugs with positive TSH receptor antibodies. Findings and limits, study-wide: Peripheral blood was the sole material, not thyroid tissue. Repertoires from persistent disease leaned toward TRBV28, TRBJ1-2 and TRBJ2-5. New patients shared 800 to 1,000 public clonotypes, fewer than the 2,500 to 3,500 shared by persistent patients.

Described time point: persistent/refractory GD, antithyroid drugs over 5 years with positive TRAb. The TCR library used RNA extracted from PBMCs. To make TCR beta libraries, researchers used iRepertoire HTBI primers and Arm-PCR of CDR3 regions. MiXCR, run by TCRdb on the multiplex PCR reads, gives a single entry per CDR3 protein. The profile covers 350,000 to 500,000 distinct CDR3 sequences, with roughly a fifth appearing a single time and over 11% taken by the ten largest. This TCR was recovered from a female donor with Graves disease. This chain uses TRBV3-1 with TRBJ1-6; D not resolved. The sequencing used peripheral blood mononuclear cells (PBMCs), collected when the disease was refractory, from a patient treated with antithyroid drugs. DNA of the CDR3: TGTGCCAGCAGCCTGAACATTAACACACCCCTCCACTTT. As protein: CASSLNINTPLHF.